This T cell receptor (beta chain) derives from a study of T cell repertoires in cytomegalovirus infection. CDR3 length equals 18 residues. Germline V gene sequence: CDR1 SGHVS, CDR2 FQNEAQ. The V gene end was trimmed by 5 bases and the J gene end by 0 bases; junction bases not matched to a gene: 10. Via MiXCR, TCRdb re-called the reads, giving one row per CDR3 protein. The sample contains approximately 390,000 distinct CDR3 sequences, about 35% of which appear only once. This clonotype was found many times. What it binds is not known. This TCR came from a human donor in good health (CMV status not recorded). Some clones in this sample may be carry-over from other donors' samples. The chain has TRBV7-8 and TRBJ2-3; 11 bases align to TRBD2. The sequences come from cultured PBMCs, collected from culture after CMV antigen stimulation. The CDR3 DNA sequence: TGTGCCAGCAGCGTCACCGGGACTAGCGGTCCTAGCACAGATACGCAGTATTTT. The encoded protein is CASSVTGTSGPSTDTQYF.